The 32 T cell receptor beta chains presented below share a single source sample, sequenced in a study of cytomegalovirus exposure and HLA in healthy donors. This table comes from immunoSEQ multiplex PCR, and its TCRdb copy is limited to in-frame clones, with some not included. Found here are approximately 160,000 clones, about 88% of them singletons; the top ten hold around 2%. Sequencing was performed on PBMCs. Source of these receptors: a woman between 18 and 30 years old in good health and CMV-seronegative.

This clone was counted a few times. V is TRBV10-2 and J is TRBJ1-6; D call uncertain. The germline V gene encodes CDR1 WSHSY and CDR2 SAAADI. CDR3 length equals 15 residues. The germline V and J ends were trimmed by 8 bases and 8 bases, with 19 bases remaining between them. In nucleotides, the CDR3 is TGCGCCAGCCTCCCGGAGGAATGGGTGGATTCACCCCTCCACTTT. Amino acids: CASLPEEWVDSPLHF.

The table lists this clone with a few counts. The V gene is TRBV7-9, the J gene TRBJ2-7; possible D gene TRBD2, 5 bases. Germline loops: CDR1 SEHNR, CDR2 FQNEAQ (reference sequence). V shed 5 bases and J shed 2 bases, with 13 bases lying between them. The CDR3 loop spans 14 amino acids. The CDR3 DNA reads TGTGCCAGCAGCCCCTCCGGGGTTACCTACGAGCAGTACTTC. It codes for CASSPSGVTYEQYF.

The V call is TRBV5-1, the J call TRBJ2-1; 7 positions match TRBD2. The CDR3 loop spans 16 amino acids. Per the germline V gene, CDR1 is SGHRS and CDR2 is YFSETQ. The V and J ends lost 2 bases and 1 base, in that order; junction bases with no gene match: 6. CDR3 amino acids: CASSLSGEGSYNEQFF. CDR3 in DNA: TGCGCCAGCAGCTTATCGGGGGAGGGGTCCTACAATGAGCAGTTCTTC.

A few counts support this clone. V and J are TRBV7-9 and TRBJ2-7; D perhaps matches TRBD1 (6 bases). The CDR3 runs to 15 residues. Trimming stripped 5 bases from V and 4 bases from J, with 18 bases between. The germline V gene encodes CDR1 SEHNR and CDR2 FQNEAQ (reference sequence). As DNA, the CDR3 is TGTGCCAGCAGCCCTCCGCGGTCCAGGGGTTACGAGCAGTACTTC. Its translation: CASSPPRSRGYEQYF.

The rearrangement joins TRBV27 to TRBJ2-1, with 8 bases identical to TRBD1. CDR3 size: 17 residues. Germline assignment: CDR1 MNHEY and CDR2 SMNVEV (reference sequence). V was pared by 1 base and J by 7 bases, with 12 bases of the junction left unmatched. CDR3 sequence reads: CASSLFLIRTGSNEQFF. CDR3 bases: TGTGCCAGCAGTTTATTCTTGATCCGGACAGGGTCTAATGAGCAGTTCTTC.

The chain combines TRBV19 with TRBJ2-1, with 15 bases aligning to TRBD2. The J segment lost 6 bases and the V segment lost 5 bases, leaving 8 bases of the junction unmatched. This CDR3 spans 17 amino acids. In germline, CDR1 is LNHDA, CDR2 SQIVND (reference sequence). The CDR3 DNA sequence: TGTGCCAGTAGTTCGGGACTAGCGGGAGGTAGGCGCAATGAGCAGTTCTTC. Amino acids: CASSSGLAGGRRNEQFF.

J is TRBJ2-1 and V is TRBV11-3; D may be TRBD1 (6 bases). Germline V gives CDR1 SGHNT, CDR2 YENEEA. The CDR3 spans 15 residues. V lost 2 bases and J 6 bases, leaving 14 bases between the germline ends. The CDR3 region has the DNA TGTGCCAGCAGCTTAAGAGGGGAAGGGGGCAATGAGCAGTTCTTC. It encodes CASSLRGEGGNEQFF.

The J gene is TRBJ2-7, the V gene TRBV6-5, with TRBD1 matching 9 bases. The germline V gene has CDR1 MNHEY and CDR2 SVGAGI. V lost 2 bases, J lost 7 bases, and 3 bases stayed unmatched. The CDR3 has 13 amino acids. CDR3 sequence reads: CASSYRTGVEQYF. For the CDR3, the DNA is TGTGCCAGCAGTTACCGGACAGGGGTGGAGCAGTACTTC.

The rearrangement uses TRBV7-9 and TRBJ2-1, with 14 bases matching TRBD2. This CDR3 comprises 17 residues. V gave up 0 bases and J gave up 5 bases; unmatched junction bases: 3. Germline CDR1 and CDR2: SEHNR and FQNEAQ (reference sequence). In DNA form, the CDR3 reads TGTGCCAGCAGCTTAGCTGGGACTAGCGGGAGCCACAATGAGCAGTTCTTC. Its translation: CASSLAGTSGSHNEQFF.

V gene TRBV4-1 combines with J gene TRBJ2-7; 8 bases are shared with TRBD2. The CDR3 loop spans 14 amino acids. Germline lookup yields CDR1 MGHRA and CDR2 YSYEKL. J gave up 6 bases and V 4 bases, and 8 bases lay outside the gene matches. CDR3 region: CASSLGTRSLEQYF. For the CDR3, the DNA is TGCGCCAGCAGCCTCGGGACTAGATCACTCGAGCAGTACTTC.

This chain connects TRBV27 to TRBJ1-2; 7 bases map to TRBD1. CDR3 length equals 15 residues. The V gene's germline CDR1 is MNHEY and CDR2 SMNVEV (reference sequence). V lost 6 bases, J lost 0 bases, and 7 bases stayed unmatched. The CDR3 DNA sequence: TGTGCCAGCAGCCCAAGGGGGCCGTCTAACTATGGCTACACCTTC. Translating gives CASSPRGPSNYGYTF.

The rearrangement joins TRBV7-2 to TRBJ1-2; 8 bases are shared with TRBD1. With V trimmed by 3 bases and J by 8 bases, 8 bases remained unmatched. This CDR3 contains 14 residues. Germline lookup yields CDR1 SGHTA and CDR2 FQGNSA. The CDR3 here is CASSFNQGARGYTF. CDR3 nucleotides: TGTGCCAGCAGCTTCAACCAGGGGGCGCGAGGCTACACCTTC.

As DNA, the CDR3 is TGTGCCAGTAGTCCGTCATATGGGGGGAAGGGCAATCAGCCCCAGCATTTT. Translation: CASSPSYGGKGNQPQHF. The chain employs TRBV19 and TRBJ1-5; possible D gene TRBD1, 5 bases. The CDR3 is 17 residues long. V was clipped by 5 bases and J by 2 bases, with 19 bases between them. The germline gives CDR1 LNHDA, CDR2 SQIVND (reference sequence).

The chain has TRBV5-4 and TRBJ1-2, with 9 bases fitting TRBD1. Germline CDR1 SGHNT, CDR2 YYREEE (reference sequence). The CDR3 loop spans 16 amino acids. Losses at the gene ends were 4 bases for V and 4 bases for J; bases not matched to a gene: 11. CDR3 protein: CASSGRQGVNLYGYTF. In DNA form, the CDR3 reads TGTGCCAGCAGCGGGAGACAGGGGGTAAATCTCTATGGCTACACCTTC.

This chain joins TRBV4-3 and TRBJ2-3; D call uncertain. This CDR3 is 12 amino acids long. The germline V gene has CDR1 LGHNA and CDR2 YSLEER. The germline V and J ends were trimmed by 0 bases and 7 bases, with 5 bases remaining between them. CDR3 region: CASSQDPYTQYF. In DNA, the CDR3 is TGCGCCAGCAGCCAAGATCCCTATACGCAGTATTTT.

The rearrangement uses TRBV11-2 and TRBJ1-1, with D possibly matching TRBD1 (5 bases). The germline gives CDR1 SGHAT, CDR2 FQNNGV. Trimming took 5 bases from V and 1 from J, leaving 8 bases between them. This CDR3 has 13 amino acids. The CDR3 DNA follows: TGTGCCAGCAGCCTAACAGGGAACACTGAAGCTTTCTTT. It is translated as CASSLTGNTEAFF. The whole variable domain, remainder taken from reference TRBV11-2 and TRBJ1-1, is EAGVAQSPRYKIIEKRQSVAFWCNPISGHATLYWYQQILGQGPKLLIQFQNNGVVDDSQLPKDRFSAERLKGVDSTLKIQPAKLEDSAVYLCASSLTGNTEAFFGQGTRLTVV.

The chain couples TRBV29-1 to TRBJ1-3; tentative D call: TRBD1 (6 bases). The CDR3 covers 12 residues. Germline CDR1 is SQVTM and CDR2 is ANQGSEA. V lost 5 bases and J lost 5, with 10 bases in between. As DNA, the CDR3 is TGCAGCGTTCAGCAGGGGAGAAACACCATATATTTT. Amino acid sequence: CSVQQGRNTIYF. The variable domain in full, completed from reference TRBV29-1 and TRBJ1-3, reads SAVISQKPSRDICQRGTSLTIQCQVDSQVTMMFWYRQQPGQSLTLIATANQGSEATYESGFVIDKFPISRPNLTFSTLTVSNMSPEDSSIYLCSVQQGRNTIYFGEGSWLTVV.

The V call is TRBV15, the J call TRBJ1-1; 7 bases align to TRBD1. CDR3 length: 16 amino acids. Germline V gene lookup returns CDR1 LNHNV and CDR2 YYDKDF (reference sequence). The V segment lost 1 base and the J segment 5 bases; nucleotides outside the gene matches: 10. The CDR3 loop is CATSRGTTGVRTEAFF. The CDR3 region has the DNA TGTGCCACCAGCAGAGGAACCACAGGGGTCCGGACTGAAGCTTTCTTT.

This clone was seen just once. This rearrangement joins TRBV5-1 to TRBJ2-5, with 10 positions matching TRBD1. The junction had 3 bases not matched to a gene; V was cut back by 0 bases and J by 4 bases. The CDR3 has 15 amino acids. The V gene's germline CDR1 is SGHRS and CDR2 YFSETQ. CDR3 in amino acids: CASSLDRTGGETQYF. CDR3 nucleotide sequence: TGCGCCAGCAGCTTGGATCGGACAGGGGGAGAGACCCAGTACTTC.

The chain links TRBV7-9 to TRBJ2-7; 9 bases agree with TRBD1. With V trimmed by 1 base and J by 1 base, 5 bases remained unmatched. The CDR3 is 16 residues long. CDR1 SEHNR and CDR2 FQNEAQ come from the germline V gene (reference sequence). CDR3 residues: CASSLGGGQGSYEQYF. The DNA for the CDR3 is TGTGCCAGCAGCTTAGGGGGCGGACAGGGGTCCTACGAGCAGTACTTC.

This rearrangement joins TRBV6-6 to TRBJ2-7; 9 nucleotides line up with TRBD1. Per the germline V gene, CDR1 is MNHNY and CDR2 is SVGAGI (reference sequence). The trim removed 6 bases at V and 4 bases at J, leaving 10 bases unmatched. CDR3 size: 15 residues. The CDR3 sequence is CASRDPGTGRYEQYF. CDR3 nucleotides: TGTGCCAGCAGAGACCCCGGGACAGGGCGTTACGAGCAGTACTTC.

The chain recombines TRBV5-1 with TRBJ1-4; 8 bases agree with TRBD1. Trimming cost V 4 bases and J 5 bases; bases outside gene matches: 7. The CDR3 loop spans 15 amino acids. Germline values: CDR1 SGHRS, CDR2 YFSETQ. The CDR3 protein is CASSTYRGGNEKLFF. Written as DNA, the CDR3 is TGCGCCAGCAGCACCTACAGGGGGGGAAATGAAAAACTGTTTTTT.

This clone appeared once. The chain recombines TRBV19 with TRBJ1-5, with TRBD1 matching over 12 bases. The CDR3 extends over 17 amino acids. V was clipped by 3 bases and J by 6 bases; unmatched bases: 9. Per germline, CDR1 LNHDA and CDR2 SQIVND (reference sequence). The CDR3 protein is CASSIVSGTGGSQPQHF. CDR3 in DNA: TGTGCCAGTAGTATCGTCTCCGGGACAGGGGGCTCTCAGCCCCAGCATTTT.

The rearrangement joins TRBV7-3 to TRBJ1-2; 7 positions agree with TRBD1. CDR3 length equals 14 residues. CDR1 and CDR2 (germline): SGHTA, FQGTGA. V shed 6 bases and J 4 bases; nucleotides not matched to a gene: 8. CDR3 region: CASSSGGQSYGYTF. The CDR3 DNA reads TGTGCCAGCAGTTCAGGGGGACAGAGCTATGGCTACACCTTC.

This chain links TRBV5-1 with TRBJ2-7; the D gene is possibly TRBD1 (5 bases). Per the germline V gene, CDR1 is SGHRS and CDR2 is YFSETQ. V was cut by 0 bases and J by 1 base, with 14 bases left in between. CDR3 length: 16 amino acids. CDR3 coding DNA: TGCGCCAGCAGCTTGGCCGCAGGGCAGTCATCCTACGAGCAGTACTTC. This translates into CASSLAAGQSSYEQYF.

DNA of the CDR3: TGTGCCAGTAGTCAATCAGGGGGCCCGGGCCGCTACACCTTC. It yields the protein CASSQSGGPGRYTF. The rearrangement links TRBV19 to TRBJ1-2; TRBD1 matches 8 bases. This CDR3 contains 14 residues. V was clipped by 5 bases and J by 9 bases; unmatched bases: 11. Germline assignment: CDR1 LNHDA and CDR2 SQIVND (reference sequence).

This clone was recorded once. The CDR3 here is CASSPPSGRASEQFF. DNA for the CDR3: TGTGCCAGCTCACCACCGAGCGGGAGGGCCAGTGAGCAGTTCTTC. This chain links TRBV18 with TRBJ2-1; TRBD2 matches 10 bases. Germline assignment: CDR1 KGHSH and CDR2 LQKENI. The CDR3 has 15 amino acids. V lost 0 bases and J lost 9; bases outside the gene matches: 5.

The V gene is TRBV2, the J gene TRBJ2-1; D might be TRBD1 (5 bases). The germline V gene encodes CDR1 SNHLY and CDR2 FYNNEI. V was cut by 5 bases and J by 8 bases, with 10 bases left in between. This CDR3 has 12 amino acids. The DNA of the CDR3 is TGTGCCAGCAGTCTCAGGGTCGATGAGCAGTTCTTC. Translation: CASSLRVDEQFF. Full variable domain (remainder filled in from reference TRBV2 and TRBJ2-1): EPEVTQTPSHQVTQMGQEVILRCVPISNHLYFYWYRQILGQKVEFLVSFYNNEISEKSEIFDDQFSVERPDGSNFTLKIRSTKLEDSAMYFCASSLRVDEQFFGPGTRLTVL.

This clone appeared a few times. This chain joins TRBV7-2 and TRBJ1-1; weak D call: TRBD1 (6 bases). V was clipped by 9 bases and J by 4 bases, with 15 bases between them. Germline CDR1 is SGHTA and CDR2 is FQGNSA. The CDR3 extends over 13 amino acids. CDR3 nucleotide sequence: TGTGCCAGTCCAAGGGACACCGGCACTGAAGCTTTCTTT. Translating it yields CASPRDTGTEAFF.

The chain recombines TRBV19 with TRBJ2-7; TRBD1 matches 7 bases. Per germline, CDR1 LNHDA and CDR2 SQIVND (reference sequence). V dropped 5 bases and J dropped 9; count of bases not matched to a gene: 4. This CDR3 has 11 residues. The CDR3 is CASSSGTVQYF. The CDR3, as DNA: TGTGCCAGTAGTTCCGGGACAGTGCAGTACTTC.

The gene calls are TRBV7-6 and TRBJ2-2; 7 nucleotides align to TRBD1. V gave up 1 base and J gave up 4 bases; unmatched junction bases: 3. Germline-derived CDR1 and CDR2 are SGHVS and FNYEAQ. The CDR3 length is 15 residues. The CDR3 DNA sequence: TGTGCCAGCAGCTTAGGACAGGGCGGCACCGGGGAGCTGTTTTTT. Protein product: CASSLGQGGTGELFF. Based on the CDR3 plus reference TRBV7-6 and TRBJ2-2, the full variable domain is GAGVSQSPRYKVTKRGQDVALRCDPISGHVSLYWYRQALGQGPEFLTYFNYEAQQDKSGLPNDRFSAERPEGSISTLTIQRTEQRDSAMYRCASSLGQGGTGELFFGEGSRLTVL.

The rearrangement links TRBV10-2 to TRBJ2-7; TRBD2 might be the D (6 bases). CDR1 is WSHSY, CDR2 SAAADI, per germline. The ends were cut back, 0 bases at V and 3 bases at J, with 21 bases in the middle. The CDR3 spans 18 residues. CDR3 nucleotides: TGCGCCAGCAGTGAGTCATTTCTAATAGTTAGCGGCGGCTACGAGCAGTACTTC. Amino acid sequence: CASSESFLIVSGGYEQYF.